Reported below is one TCR beta chain. The antigen is undetermined. The record originates from a study of T cell responses to AZD1222 COVID-19 vaccine. CDR3 length: 15 amino acids. Germline trimming cut 6 bases from V and 7 bases from J; bases unmatched to any gene: 12. Germline CDR1 MNHEY, CDR2 SMNVEV (reference sequence). Findings of the study overall: White British people made up most donors, females outnumbered males, and clonal diversity was possibly underestimated. Unmutated variant regions reportedly attract nearly half of all spike-specific TCRs.

Data came from immunoSEQ multiplex PCR; TCRdb stores just in-frame clones and leaves some out. The sample comprises roughly 180,000 clones, about 93% of which are singletons, and approximately 1.8% rests with the top ten. The chain employs TRBV27 and TRBJ1-5; 7 bases align to TRBD1. This clonotype was sampled from an adult who received the AZD1222 COVID-19 vaccine. The material sequenced was peripheral blood, taken 28 days after the second AZD1222 dose. The CDR3 bases are TGTGCCAGCAGCAAAGACAGGGATTCTAGGCAGCCCCAGCATTTT. It translates to CASSKDRDSRQPQHF.